This TCR beta chain was observed in a study of blood T cell repertoires in COVID-19. The CDR3 is 11 amino acids. V lost 5 bases, J lost 2 bases, and 3 bases lay in between. Germline V lookup: CDR1 KGHSH, CDR2 LQKENI. Per the original methods: Amplification of reference gene primers provided the estimated nucleated cell counts. Clones were read by immunoSEQ multiplex PCR, and TCRdb kept only the in-frame ones, dropping some. D and trimming come from the DNA, and the V and J calls and clone size come from that table. The sample includes about 400,000 clones, roughly 90% of them seen just once. Sequencing input: peripheral blood. The V gene is TRBV18, the J gene TRBJ2-5; D remains unclear. The receptor was derived from a man aged 35-49 years with acute or convalescent COVID-19. The DNA of the CDR3 is TGTGCCAGCTCAACTCAAGAGACCCAGTACTTC. Translating gives CASSTQETQYF.